This record looks at one T cell receptor beta chain sequence and its context. Its antigen remains unknown. The sample comes from a study of long-term antiretroviral therapy in people with HIV. Whole-study findings and limits: Upon ART, diversity increased but remained lower than transplant donor controls. Adherence to ART, viral resistance and therapy changes lacked any data.

Without exception, participants with HIV were treated in the United States. The CDR3 is 15 residues long. Trimming took off 5 bases at V and 8 bases at J, with 18 bases between the two ends. Germline loops: CDR1 MNHNY, CDR2 SVGAGI (reference sequence). Runs used v3.0 of the immunoSEQ assay and were done at survey level. Repertoires were generated with immunoSEQ multiplex PCR, while TCRdb's copy carries only in-frame clones and drops some. The table lists over 25,000 clones, about 85% of them singletons, with around 13% in the top ten. This clonotype was obtained from a young man with HIV. The sequences come from unsorted PBMCs, collected 1.1 years after starting antiretroviral therapy. This chain connects TRBV6-6 to TRBJ1-4; D may be TRBD1 (6 bases). The CDR3 loop reads CASSLLRGRREKLFF. As DNA, the CDR3 is TGTGCCAGCAGTCTCCTTCGGGGGCGCCGCGAAAAACTGTTTTTT.